Sequencing of this TCR beta chain was carried out in a study of regulatory T cells in long-lasting Graves disease. Looking at the study overall: Under 3 months of antithyroid drugs had been taken by newly diagnosed Graves' patients.

Both iRepertoire HTBI primers and Arm-PCR of CDR3 regions were used to build the TCR beta libraries. One entry per CDR3 protein results from TCRdb running MiXCR on the multiplex PCR reads. The data show about 500,000 distinct CDR3 sequences, with around 12% seen just once and around 10% held by the top ten. Time point denoted: newly diagnosed GD, antithyroid drugs for less than 3 months. From PBMCs, RNA was extracted and then used to make the TCR library. This clonotype was detected a few times. CDR3 size: 16 residues. Trimming removed 2 bases at V and 0 bases at J, with 14 bases between. Germline V lookup: CDR1 SGHNT, CDR2 YYREEE (reference sequence). The data also belong to a second study, concerning T cells in Graves' hyperthyroidism and ophthalmopathy. That publication notes: Diagnostic decisions used clinical symptoms, serum thyroxine and TRAb, thyroid ultrasound and orbital computed tomography. In the first-round RT-PCR of the TCR CDR3, the HTBI primer set was used. The blood repertoire included most of the expanded thyroid clonotypes above 0.001.

The chain recombines TRBV5-4 with TRBJ1-1; D is undetermined. The starting material was peripheral blood mononuclear cells (PBMCs), obtained at new diagnosis, from a patient treated with antithyroid drugs. The clonotype comes from a woman under 40 with Graves disease. CDR3 sequence: CASSFGSSTMNTEAFF. Here the CDR3 DNA reads TGTGCCAGCAGCTTCGGATCCTCCACCATGAACACTGAAGCTTTCTTT.